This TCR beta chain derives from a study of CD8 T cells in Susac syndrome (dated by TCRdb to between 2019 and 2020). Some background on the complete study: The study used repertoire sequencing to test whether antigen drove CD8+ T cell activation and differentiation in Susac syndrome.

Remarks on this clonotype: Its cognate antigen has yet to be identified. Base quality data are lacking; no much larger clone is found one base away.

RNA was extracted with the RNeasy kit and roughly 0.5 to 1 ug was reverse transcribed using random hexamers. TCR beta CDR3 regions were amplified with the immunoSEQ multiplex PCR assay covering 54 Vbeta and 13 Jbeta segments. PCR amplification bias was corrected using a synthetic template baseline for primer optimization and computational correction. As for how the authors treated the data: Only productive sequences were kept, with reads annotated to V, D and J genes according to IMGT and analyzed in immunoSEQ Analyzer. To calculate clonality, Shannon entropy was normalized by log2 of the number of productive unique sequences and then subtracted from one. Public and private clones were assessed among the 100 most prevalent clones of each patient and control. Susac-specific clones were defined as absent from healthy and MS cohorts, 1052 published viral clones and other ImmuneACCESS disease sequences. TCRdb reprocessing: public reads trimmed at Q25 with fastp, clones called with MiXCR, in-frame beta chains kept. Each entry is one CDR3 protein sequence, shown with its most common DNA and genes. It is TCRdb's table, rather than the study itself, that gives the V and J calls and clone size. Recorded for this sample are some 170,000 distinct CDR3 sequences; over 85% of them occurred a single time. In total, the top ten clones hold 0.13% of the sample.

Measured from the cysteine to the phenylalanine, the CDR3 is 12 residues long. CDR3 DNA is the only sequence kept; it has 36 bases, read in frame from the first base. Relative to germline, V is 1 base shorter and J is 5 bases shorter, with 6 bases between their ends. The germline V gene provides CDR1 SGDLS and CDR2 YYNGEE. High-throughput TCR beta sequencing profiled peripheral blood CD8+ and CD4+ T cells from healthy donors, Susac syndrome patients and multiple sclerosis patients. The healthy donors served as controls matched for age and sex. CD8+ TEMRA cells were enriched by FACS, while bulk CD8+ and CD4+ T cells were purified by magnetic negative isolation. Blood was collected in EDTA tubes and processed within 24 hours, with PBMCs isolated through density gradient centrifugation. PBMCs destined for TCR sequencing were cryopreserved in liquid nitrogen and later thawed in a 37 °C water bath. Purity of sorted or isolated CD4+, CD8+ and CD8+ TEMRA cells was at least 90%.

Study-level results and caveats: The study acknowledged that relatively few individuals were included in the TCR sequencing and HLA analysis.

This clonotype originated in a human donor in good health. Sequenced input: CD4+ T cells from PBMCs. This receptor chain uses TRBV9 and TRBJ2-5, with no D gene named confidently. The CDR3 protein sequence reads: CASSVSEETQYF. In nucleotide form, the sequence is TGTGCCAGCAGCGTAAGTGAGGAGACCCAGTACTTC.